A single sample is the source of the 17 T cell receptor beta chains below, sequenced in a study of identical twins. TCRdb fed the 5' RACE reads into MiXCR, producing one record per CDR3 protein. The sample consists of fewer than 250,000 distinct CDR3 sequences, approximately 8% of them appearing once. These data were also reused for a study on yellow fever vaccine responses in identical twins.

The sample comprised CD8+ T cells sorted from blood. The receptors come from a woman aged 18-30 years in good health.

The rearrangement joins TRBV5-6 to TRBJ2-1, with 7 positions matching TRBD2. The V gene end was trimmed by 6 bases and the J gene end by 4 bases; junction bases not matched to a gene: 16. CDR3 length: 17 amino acids. Germline CDR1 reads SGHDT; CDR2 reads YYEEEE. The CDR3 nucleotides are TGTGCCAGCACCCCCCGCCGCCGGGACTACGCTTACAATGAGCAGTTCTTC. It encodes CASTPRRRDYAYNEQFF.

The chain employs TRBV25-1 and TRBJ2-5; D is unclear. The germline CDR1 and CDR2 sequences are MGHDK and SYGVNS. With 3 bases removed from V and 0 bases from J, the gap between germline ends came to 11 bases. The CDR3 is 15 amino acids. The CDR3 nucleotides read TGTGCCAGCAGTGAGATCGCGTATTACCAAGAGACCCAGTACTTC. Translated, it gives CASSEIAYYQETQYF.

This clonotype was counted only a few times. The chain uses TRBV7-6 and TRBJ2-5, with D perhaps matching TRBD1 (6 bases). Germline CDR1 and CDR2: SGHVS and FNYEAQ. The CDR3 is 12 residues long. Trimming took 4 bases from V and 7 from J, leaving 10 bases between them. As DNA, the CDR3 is TGTGCCAGCAGCTCTCCCAGGGGGACCCAGTACTTC. Translating gives CASSSPRGTQYF.

V is TRBV7-9 and J is TRBJ2-1; 10 bases match TRBD2. V lost 5 bases and J lost 8; bases outside the gene matches: 9. Germline assignment: CDR1 SEHNR and CDR2 FQNEAQ (reference sequence). The CDR3 consists of 15 residues. CDR3 in amino acids: CASSNLAGEPHEQFF. The CDR3 DNA reads as TGTGCCAGCAGCAACCTAGCGGGAGAACCACATGAGCAGTTCTTC.

This rearrangement joins TRBV3-1 to TRBJ2-7, with D possibly matching TRBD2 (5 bases). V was pared by 5 bases and J by 2 bases, with 10 bases between. The CDR3 is made up of 13 amino acids. Germline V CDR1 and CDR2: LGHDT, YNNKEL (reference sequence). The CDR3 nucleotides are TGTGCCAGCAGCTCGGACTGGGCCTACGAGCAGTACTTC. Amino acid sequence: CASSSDWAYEQYF.

This clonotype appeared a few times. The gene calls are TRBV12-3 or TRBV12-4 and TRBJ1-2; 11 bases agree with TRBD1. V dropped 4 bases and J dropped 4; count of bases not matched to a gene: 8. The CDR3 loop spans 16 amino acids. CDR3 sequence: CASSSVDRGLGYGYTF. DNA for the CDR3: TGTGCCAGCAGTTCAGTGGACAGGGGGCTCGGCTATGGCTACACCTTC.

This clonotype was counted only a few times. J is TRBJ1-2 and V is TRBV7-8; TRBD1 matches 12 bases. The V and J ends lost 1 base and 4 bases, in that order; junction bases with no gene match: 4. CDR1 SGHVS and CDR2 FQNEAQ come from the germline V gene. The CDR3 is 16 residues long. The CDR3 coding sequence is TGTGCCAGCAGCTTAGGGGGGACAGGGGGCGTCTATGGCTACACCTTC. It translates to CASSLGGTGGVYGYTF.

This chain uses TRBV28 with TRBJ1-2; D is perhaps TRBD1 (6 bases). This CDR3 is 13 amino acids long. CDR1 and CDR2 from the germline V gene are MDHEN and SYDVKM. The V gene lost 2 bases and the J gene lost 2 bases, with 6 bases spanning the gap. The CDR3 nucleotides are TGTGCCAGCAGTTTAAGGGGGAACTATGGCTACACCTTC. Its translation: CASSLRGNYGYTF.

This clonotype was seen more than once but under ten times. J is TRBJ2-1 and V is TRBV10-3, with 16 positions matching TRBD2. This CDR3 has 20 residues. Germline CDR1 and CDR2: ENHRY and SYGVKD. V shed 3 bases, J shed 1 base, and the junction held 9 bases outside the gene matches. CDR3 DNA sequence: TGTGCCATCAGTGACGGGACTAGCGGGAGGGCCAGTAGGTCCTACAATGAGCAGTTCTTC. It is translated as CAISDGTSGRASRSYNEQFF.

This clonotype was counted at least ten times. The J gene is TRBJ2-1, the V gene TRBV2; D is unresolved. CDR3 length: 13 residues. CDR1 is SNHLY, CDR2 FYNNEI, per germline. In DNA form, the CDR3 reads TGTGCACCGAGGCCCAGAACCGACAATGAGCAGTTCTTC. It codes for CAPRPRTDNEQFF. Looking up the rest from reference TRBV2 and TRBJ2-1 gives the full variable domain: EPEVTQTPSHQVTQMGQEVILRCVPISNHLYFYWYRQILGQKVEFLVSFYNNEISEKSEIFDDQFSVERPDGSNFTLKIRSTKLEDSAMYFCAPRPRTDNEQFFGPGTRLTVL.

Ten or more counts support this clonotype. V and J are TRBV6-5 and TRBJ1-6, with D possibly matching TRBD1 (5 bases). From germline, CDR1 is MNHEY and CDR2 SVGAGI. The CDR3 length is 17 residues. Trimming cost V 2 bases and J 4 bases, with 15 bases left between them. The CDR3: CASSYRVEGTYNSPLHF. The CDR3 DNA sequence: TGTGCCAGCAGTTACAGGGTCGAGGGGACTTATAATTCACCCCTCCACTTT.

J is TRBJ2-1 and V is TRBV27; D is unresolved. Germline CDR1 and CDR2: MNHEY and SMNVEV (reference sequence). This CDR3 is built from 13 residues. V dropped 0 bases and J dropped 7 bases, with 7 bases sitting between them. CDR3 amino acids: CASSLSERNEQFF. For the CDR3, the DNA is TGTGCCAGCAGTTTATCGGAAAGGAATGAGCAGTTCTTC.

This clonotype was seen repeatedly, ten times or more. The CDR3 loop reads CASSLSTGGAYGYTF. The CDR3 coding sequence is TGTGCCAGCAGCTTATCCACAGGGGGCGCCTATGGCTACACCTTC. The V call is TRBV7-9, the J call TRBJ1-2; 9 positions agree with TRBD1. The CDR3 is 15 residues long. The junction had 5 bases not matched to a gene; V was cut back by 2 bases and J by 4 bases. Germline CDR1 SEHNR, CDR2 FQNEAQ (reference sequence).

This clonotype was detected many times. This sequence joins TRBV5-5 and TRBJ1-1; D is uncertain. Germline CDR1 SGHKS, CDR2 YYEKEE (reference sequence). Deletions cut 0 bases from V and 3 bases from J, with 12 bases between. This CDR3 comprises 15 residues. CDR3 sequence: CASSLGTEWDTEAFF. In nucleotides, the CDR3 is TGTGCCAGCAGCTTGGGTACGGAGTGGGACACTGAAGCTTTCTTT.

The chain uses TRBV3-1 and TRBJ2-1, with a weak D call TRBD2 (7 bases). CDR1 and CDR2 from the germline V gene are LGHDT and YNNKEL (reference sequence). This CDR3 is built from 16 residues. The V and J ends lost 4 bases and 0 bases respectively, with 13 bases between them. CDR3 sequence: CASSRRGGVSYNEQFF. The CDR3 DNA is TGTGCCAGCAGCCGCAGAGGGGGGGTCTCCTACAATGAGCAGTTCTTC.

This clonotype was counted ten times or more. The V and J genes are TRBV12-3 or TRBV12-4 and TRBJ2-5; D perhaps matches TRBD1 (6 bases). The CDR3 extends over 13 amino acids. V lost 6 bases to trimming and J lost 0 bases, with 8 bases between them. The CDR3 loop reads CASRGHDQETQYF. In DNA form, the CDR3 reads TGTGCCAGCAGGGGACACGACCAAGAGACCCAGTACTTC.

This clonotype was seen a few times. The V gene is TRBV5-5, the J gene TRBJ2-1, with 7 bases aligning to TRBD1. V lost 5 bases, J lost 4 bases, and 9 bases stayed unmatched. CDR1 is SGHKS, CDR2 YYEKEE, per germline (reference sequence). The CDR3 length is 15 residues. CDR3 amino acids: CASSPTGDLYNEQFF. CDR3 DNA sequence: TGTGCCAGCAGTCCAACAGGGGACCTGTACAATGAGCAGTTCTTC.